This T cell receptor beta chain was recorded in a study of blood T cell repertoires in COVID-19. Study in general: Acute-phase and convalescent COVID-19 samples originated in the United States, Italy and Spain.

Germline CDR1 is SGHTA and CDR2 is FQGTGA. This CDR3 is built from 15 residues. With 5 bases clipped from V and 2 bases from J, the junction kept 6 bases outside the gene matches. Original handling: Reference gene primer amplification gave nucleated cell count estimates. Data came from immunoSEQ multiplex PCR; TCRdb stores just in-frame clones and leaves some out. V and J calls and clone size are as listed in that table; D and trimming were resolved from the DNA. The table has about 90,000 clones, around 92% seen once. The sequence derives from a woman aged 55-70 years with active COVID-19. V and J are TRBV7-3 and TRBJ2-5; 9 bases fit TRBD2. Sequenced: peripheral blood. The CDR3: CASSRGLAGQETQYF. The CDR3, as DNA: TGTGCCAGCAGCCGAGGGCTAGCGGGACAAGAGACCCAGTACTTC.